The next 11 T cell receptor beta chains were all read from a single sample in a study of T cell responses to AZD1222 COVID-19 vaccine. TCRdb keeps only in-frame clones here, not all; method: immunoSEQ multiplex PCR. The table includes some 150,000 clones, about 90% detected once. Here the sequenced sample was peripheral blood, taken on day 0 of MenACWY control vaccination. The receptors derive from an adult in good health.

The genes are TRBV20-1 and TRBJ2-5, with 10 bases aligning to TRBD1. J was trimmed by 3 bases and V by 3 bases; bases with no gene match: 1. The CDR3 sequence is 13 residues long. The germline CDR1 and CDR2 sequences are DFQATT and SNEGSKA (reference sequence). The CDR3 DNA reads as TGCAGTGCTAGTGGACAGGGGGAAGAGACCCAGTACTTC. As protein: CSASGQGEETQYF.

The chain employs TRBV10-3 and TRBJ1-1; D is ambiguous. CDR1 ENHRY and CDR2 SYGVKD come from the germline V gene. V was cut by 2 bases and J by 1 base, with 5 bases left in between. The CDR3 has 13 residues. The CDR3 DNA sequence: TGTGCCATCAGTGAGGGGCGGAACACTGAAGCTTTCTTT. Translated, it gives CAISEGRNTEAFF.

This chain joins TRBV24-1 and TRBJ1-4; the D is unclear. The CDR3 extends over 14 amino acids. V gave up 9 bases and J gave up 8 bases, with 18 bases separating them. In germline, CDR1 is KGHDR, CDR2 SFDVKD. The CDR3 spells CATPRGFGWEKLFF. In DNA form, the CDR3 reads TGTGCCACCCCCCGTGGGTTCGGGTGGGAAAAACTGTTTTTT.

The V and J genes are TRBV5-6 and TRBJ2-5; D gene ambiguous. The CDR3 covers 14 residues. Deletions cut 3 bases from V and 0 bases from J, with 9 bases between. Germline loops: CDR1 SGHDT, CDR2 YYEEEE. DNA for the CDR3: TGTGCCAGCAGCTCCAGCTTGTACCAAGAGACCCAGTACTTC. This sequence encodes CASSSSLYQETQYF. Together with reference TRBV5-6 and TRBJ2-5, the CDR3 gives the full variable domain: DAGVTQSPTHLIKTRGQQVTLRCSPKSGHDTVSWYQQALGQGPQFIFQYYEEEERQRGNFPDRFSGHQFPNYSSELNVNALLLGDSALYLCASSSSLYQETQYFGPGTRLLVL.

V and J are TRBV11-1 and TRBJ2-1; 9 bases map to TRBD2. The germline CDR1 and CDR2 sequences are SGHAT and FQDESV (reference sequence). CDR3 size: 16 residues. With 5 bases clipped from V and 8 bases from J, the junction kept 13 bases outside the gene matches. The CDR3 sequence is CASSGGRLAVADEQFF. CDR3 DNA sequence: TGTGCCAGCAGCGGTGGGAGACTAGCGGTGGCGGATGAGCAGTTCTTC.

The chain recombines TRBV6-6 with TRBJ2-1; D possibly corresponds to TRBD2 (6 bases). This CDR3 region has 12 residues. The germline V and J ends were trimmed by 5 bases and 12 bases, with 14 bases remaining between them. Germline CDR1 is MNHNY and CDR2 is SVGAGI (reference sequence). In DNA, the CDR3 is TGTGCCAGCAGTAGGAGGGAGACCGGGCAGTTCTTC. Its translation: CASSRRETGQFF.

This clone was observed once. The V call is TRBV3-1 (or the pseudogene TRBV3-2), the J call TRBJ2-1, with 8 bases matching TRBD1. Germline loops: CDR1 LGHDT, CDR2 YNNKEL (reference sequence). After removal of 4 bases from V and 8 bases from J, the junction contained 7 bases not matched to a gene. CDR3 length: 14 residues. DNA for the CDR3: TGTGCCAGCAGCCTCGACAGGGGTTTCGATGAGCAGTTCTTC. Amino acid sequence: CASSLDRGFDEQFF.

The chain carries TRBV14 and TRBJ2-3; D may be TRBD1 (5 bases). Germline V lookup: CDR1 SGHDN, CDR2 FVKESK. V shed 4 bases and J shed 2 bases, with 13 bases lying between them. The CDR3 has 15 amino acids. CDR3 DNA: TGTGCCAGCAGCCGGAAGGGGCCGCACACAGATACGCAGTATTTT. Protein sequence: CASSRKGPHTDTQYF.

V usage is TRBV27 and J usage is TRBJ1-5; TRBD1 agrees at 9 bases. Germline V gene data show CDR1 as MNHEY and CDR2 as SMNVEV (reference sequence). The V segment lost 6 bases and the J segment 3 bases; nucleotides outside the gene matches: 9. The CDR3 extends over 16 amino acids. The DNA for the CDR3 is TGTGCCAGCAGCCGAAAGACAGGGGGAGACAATCAGCCCCAGCATTTT. Residues: CASSRKTGGDNQPQHF.

The rearrangement joins TRBV6-5 to TRBJ2-7; D call uncertain. The germline V gene encodes CDR1 MNHEY and CDR2 SVGAGI. Trimming removed 0 bases from V and 1 base from J, with 7 bases in between. This CDR3 has 14 amino acids. DNA of the CDR3: TGTGCCAGCAGTTACTCGACGGATTCCTACGAGCAGTACTTC. Its translation: CASSYSTDSYEQYF.

The chain links TRBV11-1 to TRBJ1-1; D unclear. The germline V and J ends were trimmed by 2 bases and 2 bases, with 3 bases remaining between them. The CDR3 loop spans 12 amino acids. Per the germline V gene, CDR1 is SGHAT and CDR2 is FQDESV (reference sequence). In nucleotides, the CDR3 is TGTGCCAGCAGCTTATCCAACACTGAAGCTTTCTTT. Translated: CASSLSNTEAFF.